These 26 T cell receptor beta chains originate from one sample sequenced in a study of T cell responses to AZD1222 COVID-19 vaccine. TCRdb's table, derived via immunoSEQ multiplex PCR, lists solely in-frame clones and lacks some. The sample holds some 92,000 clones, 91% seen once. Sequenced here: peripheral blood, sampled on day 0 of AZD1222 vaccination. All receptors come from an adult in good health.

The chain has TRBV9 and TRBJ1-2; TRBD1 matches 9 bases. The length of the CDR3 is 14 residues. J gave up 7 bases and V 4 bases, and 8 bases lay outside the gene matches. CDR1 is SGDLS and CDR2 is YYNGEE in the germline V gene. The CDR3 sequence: CASSSHRGQIGYTF. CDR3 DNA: TGTGCCAGCAGCTCCCACAGGGGGCAGATTGGCTACACCTTC.

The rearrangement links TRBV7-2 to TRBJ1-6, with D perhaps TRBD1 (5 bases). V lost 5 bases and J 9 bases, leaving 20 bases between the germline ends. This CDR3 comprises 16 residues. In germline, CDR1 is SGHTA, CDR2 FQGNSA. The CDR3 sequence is CASSIRQPRAGSPLHF. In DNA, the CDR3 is TGTGCCAGCAGCATAAGACAGCCCAGAGCAGGTTCACCCCTCCACTTT.

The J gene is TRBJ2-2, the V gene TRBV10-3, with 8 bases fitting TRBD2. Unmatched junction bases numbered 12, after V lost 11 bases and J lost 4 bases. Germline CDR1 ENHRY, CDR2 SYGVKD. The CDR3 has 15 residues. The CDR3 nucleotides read TGTGCCGTCTTGCGGGGGGCCGCGGGCACCGGGGAGCTGTTTTTT. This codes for CAVLRGAAGTGELFF.

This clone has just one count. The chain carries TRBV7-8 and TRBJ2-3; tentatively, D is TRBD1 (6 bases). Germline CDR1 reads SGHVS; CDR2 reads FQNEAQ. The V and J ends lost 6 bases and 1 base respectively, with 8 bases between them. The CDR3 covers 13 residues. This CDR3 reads CASRHRGTDTQYF. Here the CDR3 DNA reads TGTGCCAGCAGGCACAGGGGCACAGATACGCAGTATTTT.

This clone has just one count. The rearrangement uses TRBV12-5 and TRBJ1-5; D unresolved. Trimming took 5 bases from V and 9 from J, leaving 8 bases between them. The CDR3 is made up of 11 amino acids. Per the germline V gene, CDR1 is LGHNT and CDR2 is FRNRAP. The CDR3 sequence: CASGAIRPQHF. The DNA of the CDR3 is TGTGCTAGTGGTGCTATACGGCCCCAGCATTTT. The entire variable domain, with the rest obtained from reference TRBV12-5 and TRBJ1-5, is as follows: DARVTQTPRHKVTEMGQEVTMRCQPILGHNTVFWYRQTMMQGLELLAYFRNRAPLDDSGMPKDRFSAEMPDATLATLKIQPSEPRDSAVYFCASGAIRPQHFGDGTRLSIL.

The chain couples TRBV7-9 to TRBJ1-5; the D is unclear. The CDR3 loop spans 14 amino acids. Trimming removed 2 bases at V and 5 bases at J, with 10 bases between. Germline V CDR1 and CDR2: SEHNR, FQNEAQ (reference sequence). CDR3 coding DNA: TGTGCCAGCAGCTTAAGTTCGGCCGATCAGCCCCAGCATTTT. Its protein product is CASSLSSADQPQHF.

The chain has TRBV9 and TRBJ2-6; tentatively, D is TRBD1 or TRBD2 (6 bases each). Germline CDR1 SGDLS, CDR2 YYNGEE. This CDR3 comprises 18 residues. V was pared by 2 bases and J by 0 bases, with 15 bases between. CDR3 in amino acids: CASSVSGGPYSGANVLTF. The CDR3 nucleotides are TGTGCCAGCAGCGTCAGTGGGGGGCCTTACTCTGGGGCCAACGTCCTGACTTTC.

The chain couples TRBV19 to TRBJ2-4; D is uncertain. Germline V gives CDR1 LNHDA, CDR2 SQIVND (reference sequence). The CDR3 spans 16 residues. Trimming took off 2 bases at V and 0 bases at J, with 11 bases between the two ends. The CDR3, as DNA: TGTGCCAGTAGTATAAAGGCGAATCTAGCCAAAAACATTCAGTACTTC. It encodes CASSIKANLAKNIQYF.

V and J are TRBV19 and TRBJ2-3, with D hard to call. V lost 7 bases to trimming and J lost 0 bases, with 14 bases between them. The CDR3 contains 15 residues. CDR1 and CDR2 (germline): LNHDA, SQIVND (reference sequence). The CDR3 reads CASTPLGTSTDTQYF. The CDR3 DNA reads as TGTGCCAGTACCCCATTGGGAACTAGCACAGATACGCAGTATTTT.

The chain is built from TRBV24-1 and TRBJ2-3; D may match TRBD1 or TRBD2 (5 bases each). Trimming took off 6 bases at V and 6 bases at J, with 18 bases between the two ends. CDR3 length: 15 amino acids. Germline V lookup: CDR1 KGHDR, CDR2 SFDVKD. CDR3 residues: CATSKTGTFGDTQYF. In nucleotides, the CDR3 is TGTGCCACCAGTAAGACCGGGACCTTCGGGGATACGCAGTATTTT.

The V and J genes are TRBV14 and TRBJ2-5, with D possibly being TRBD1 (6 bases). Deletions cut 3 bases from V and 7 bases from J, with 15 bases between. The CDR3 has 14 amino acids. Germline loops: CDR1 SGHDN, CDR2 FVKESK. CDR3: CASSQGARSVTQYF. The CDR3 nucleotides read TGTGCCAGCAGCCAGGGGGCGAGGTCAGTGACCCAGTACTTC.

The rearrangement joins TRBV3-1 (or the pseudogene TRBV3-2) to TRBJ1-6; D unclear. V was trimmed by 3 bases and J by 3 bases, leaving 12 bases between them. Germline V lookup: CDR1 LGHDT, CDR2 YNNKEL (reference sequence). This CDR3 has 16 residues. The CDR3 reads CASSHYDRLYNSPLHF. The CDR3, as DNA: TGTGCCAGCAGCCATTACGACCGGCTCTATAATTCACCCCTCCACTTT.

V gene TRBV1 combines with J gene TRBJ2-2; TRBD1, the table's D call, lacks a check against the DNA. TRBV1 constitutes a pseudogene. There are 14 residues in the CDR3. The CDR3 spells CTSSQEQPTGELFF. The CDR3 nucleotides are TGCACCAGCAGCCAAGAACAGCCTACCGGGGAGCTGTTTTTT.

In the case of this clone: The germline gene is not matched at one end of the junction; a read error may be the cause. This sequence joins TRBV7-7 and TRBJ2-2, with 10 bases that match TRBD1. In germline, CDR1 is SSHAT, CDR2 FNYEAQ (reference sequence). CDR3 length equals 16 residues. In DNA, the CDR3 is TGTGCTAGCAGCTTAAGGGACAGGGGTTCCTATGGGGAGCTGTTTTTT. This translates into CASSLRDRGSYGELFF.

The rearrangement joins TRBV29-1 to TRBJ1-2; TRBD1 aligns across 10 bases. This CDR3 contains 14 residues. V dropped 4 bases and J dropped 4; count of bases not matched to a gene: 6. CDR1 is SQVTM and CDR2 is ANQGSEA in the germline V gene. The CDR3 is CSVGQGAMGYGYTF. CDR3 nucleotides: TGCAGCGTTGGACAGGGGGCTATGGGCTATGGCTACACCTTC.

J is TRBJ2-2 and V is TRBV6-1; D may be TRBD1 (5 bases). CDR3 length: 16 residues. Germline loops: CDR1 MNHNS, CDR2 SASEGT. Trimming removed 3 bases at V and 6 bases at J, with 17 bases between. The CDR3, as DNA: TGTGCCAGCAGTGAGAAGGACATTGTATTAGCCGGGGAGCTGTTTTTT. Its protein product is CASSEKDIVLAGELFF.

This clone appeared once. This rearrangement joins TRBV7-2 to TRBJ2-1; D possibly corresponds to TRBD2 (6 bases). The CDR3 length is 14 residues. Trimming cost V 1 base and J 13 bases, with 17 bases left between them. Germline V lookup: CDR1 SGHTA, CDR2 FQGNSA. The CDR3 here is CASSLGGFGGEQFF. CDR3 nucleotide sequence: TGTGCCAGCAGCTTAGGGGGTTTCGGCGGGGAACAGTTCTTC.

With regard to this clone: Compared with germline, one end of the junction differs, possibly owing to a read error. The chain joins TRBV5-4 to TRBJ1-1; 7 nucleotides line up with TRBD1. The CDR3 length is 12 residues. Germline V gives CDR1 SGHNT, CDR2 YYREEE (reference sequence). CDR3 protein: CASSISGPGQRF. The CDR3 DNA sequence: TGTGCCAGCAGCATCTCCGGGCCGGGACAGAGATTT.

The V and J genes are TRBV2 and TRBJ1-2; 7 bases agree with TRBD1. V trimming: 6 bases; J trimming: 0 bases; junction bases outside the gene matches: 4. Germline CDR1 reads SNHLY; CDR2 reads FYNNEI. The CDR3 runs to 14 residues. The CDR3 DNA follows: TGTGCCAGCAGGCCCGGGACAGCTAACTATGGCTACACCTTC. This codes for CASRPGTANYGYTF.

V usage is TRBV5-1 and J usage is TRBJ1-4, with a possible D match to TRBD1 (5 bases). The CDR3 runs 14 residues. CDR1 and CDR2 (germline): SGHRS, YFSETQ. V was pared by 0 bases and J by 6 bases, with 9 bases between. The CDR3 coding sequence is TGCGCCAGCAGCTTGGCAGGGTTGGATGAAAAACTGTTTTTT. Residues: CASSLAGLDEKLFF. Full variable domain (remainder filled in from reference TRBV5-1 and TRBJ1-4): KAGVTQTPRYLIKTRGQQVTLSCSPISGHRSVSWYQQTPGQGLQFLFEYFSETQRNKGNFPGRFSGRQFSNSRSEMNVSTLELGDSALYLCASSLAGLDEKLFFGSGTQLSVL.

The CDR3: CASSQFPVKAGGNTIYF. The CDR3 bases are TGTGCCAGCAGCCAATTCCCCGTCAAGGCGGGGGGAAACACCATATATTTT. The V gene is TRBV3-1 (or the pseudogene TRBV3-2), the J gene TRBJ1-3; D gene unclear. The germline V gene has CDR1 LGHDT and CDR2 YNNKEL (reference sequence). This CDR3 contains 17 residues. V was shortened by 2 bases and J by 4 bases, with 18 bases between the two germline ends.

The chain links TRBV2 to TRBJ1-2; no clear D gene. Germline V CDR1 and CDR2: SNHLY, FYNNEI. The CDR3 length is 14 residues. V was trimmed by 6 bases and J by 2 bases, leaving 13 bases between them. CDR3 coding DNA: TGTGCCAGCAGGAAAACGGGCACGAACTATGGCTACACCTTC. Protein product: CASRKTGTNYGYTF.

The CDR3 DNA is TGCGCCAGCAGCTTGGAATTCGGGGTGGCTGGCTACACCTTC. Protein product: CASSLEFGVAGYTF. This chain links TRBV5-1 with TRBJ1-2; no clear D gene. V lost 0 bases and J 7 bases, leaving 13 bases between the germline ends. The CDR3 totals 14 residues. CDR1 and CDR2 (germline): SGHRS, YFSETQ. Complete variable domain (other parts from reference TRBV5-1 and TRBJ1-2): KAGVTQTPRYLIKTRGQQVTLSCSPISGHRSVSWYQQTPGQGLQFLFEYFSETQRNKGNFPGRFSGRQFSNSRSEMNVSTLELGDSALYLCASSLEFGVAGYTFGSGTRLTVV.

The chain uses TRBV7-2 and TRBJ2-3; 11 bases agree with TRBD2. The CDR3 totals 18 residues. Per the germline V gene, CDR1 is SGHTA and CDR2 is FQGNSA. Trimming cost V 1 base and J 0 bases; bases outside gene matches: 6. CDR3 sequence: CASSLGAGLAASTDTQYF. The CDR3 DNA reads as TGTGCCAGCAGCTTAGGGGCGGGACTAGCGGCTAGCACAGATACGCAGTATTTT.

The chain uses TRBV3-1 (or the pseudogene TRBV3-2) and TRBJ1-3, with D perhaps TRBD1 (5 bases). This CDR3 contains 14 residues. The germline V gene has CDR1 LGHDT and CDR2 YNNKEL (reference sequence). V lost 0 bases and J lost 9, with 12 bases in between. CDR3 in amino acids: CASSQDWPGGTIYF. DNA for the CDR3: TGTGCCAGCAGCCAAGATTGGCCCGGGGGCACCATATATTTT.

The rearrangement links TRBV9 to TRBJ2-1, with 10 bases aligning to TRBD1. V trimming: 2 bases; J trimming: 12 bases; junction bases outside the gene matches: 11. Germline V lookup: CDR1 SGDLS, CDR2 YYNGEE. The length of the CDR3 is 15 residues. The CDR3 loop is CASSVGGQGPKGQFF. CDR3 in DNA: TGTGCCAGCAGCGTCGGGGGACAGGGGCCGAAAGGGCAGTTCTTC.